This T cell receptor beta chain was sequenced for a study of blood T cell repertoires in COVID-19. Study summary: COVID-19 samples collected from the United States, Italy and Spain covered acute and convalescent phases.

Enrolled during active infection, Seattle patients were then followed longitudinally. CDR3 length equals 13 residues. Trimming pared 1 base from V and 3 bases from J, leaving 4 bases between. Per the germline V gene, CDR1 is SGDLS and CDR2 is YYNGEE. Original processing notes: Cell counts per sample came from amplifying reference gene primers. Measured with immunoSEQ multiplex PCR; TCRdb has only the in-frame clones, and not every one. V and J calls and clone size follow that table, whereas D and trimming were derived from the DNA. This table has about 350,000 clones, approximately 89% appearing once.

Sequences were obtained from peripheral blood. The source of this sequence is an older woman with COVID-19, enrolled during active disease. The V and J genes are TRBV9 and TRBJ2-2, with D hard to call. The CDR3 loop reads CASSVSDTGELFF. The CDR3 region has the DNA TGTGCCAGCAGCGTAAGCGACACCGGGGAGCTGTTTTTT.